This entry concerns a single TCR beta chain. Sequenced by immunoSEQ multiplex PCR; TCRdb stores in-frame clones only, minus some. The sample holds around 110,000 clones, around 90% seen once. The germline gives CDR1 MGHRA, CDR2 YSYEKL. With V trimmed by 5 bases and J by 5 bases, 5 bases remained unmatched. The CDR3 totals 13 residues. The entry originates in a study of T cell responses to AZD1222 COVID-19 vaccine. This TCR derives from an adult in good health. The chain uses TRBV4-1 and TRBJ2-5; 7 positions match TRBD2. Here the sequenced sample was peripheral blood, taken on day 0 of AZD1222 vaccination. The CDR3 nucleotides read TGCGCCAGCAGCAGACTAGCCGGGGAGACCCAGTACTTC. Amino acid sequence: CASSRLAGETQYF.